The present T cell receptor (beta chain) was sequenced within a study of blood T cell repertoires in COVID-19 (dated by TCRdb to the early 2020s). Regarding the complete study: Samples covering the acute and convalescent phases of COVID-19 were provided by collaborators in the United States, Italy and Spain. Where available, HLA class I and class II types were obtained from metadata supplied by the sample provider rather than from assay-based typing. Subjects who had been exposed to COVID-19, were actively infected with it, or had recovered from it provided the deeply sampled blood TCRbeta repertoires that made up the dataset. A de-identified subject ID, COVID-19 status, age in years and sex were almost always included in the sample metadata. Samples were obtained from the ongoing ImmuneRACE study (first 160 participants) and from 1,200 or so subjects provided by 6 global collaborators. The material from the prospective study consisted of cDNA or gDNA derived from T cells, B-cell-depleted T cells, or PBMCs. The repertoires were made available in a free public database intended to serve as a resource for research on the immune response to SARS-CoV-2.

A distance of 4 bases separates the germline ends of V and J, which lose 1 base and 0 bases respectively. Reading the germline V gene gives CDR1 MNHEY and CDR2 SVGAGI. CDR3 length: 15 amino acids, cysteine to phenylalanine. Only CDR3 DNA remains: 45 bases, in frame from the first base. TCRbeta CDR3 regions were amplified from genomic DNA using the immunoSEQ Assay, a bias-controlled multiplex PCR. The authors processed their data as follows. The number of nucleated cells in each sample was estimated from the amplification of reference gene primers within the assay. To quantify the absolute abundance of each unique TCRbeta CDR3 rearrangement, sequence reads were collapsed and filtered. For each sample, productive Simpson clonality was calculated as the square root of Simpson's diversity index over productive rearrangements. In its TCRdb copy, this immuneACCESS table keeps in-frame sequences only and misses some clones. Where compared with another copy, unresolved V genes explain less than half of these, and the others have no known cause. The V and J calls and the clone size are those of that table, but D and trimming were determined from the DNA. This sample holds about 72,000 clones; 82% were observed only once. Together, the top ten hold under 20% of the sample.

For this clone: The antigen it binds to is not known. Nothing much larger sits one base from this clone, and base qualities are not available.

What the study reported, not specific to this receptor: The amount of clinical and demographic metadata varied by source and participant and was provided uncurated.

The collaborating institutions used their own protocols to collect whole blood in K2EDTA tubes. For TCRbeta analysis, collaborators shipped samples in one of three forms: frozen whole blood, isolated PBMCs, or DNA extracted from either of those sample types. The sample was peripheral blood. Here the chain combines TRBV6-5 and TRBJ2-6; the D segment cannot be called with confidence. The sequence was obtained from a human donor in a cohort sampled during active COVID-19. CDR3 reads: CASSYWASGANVLTF. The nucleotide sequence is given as TGTGCCAGCAGTTACTGGGCCTCTGGGGCCAACGTCCTGACTTTC.